This T cell receptor beta chain was observed in a study of blood T cell repertoires in COVID-19. Data came from immunoSEQ multiplex PCR; TCRdb stores just in-frame clones and leaves some out. This repertoire shows around 100,000 clones, 88% found once; its top ten account for 4.5% to 6.5%. V was clipped by 7 bases and J by 0 bases; unmatched bases: 8. CDR1 is SEHNR, CDR2 FQNEAQ, per germline (reference sequence). This CDR3 comprises 15 residues. Sequenced sample: peripheral blood. The chain has TRBV7-9 and TRBJ2-7, with TRBD2 matching over 8 bases. The sequence derives from a human donor in a cohort sampled during active COVID-19. Here the CDR3 DNA reads TGTGCCAGCACCGAAGGCAGCGGGAGCTCCTACGAGCAGTACTTC. Amino acids: CASTEGSGSSYEQYF.